Shown below are 10 T cell receptor beta chains from a single sample sequenced in a study of cytotoxic CD8 clonotypes in ibrutinib-treated CLL. Assay: immunoSEQ multiplex PCR; the TCRdb copy retains only in-frame clones and omits some. Counted here are 250,000 to 350,000 clones, approximately 79% occurring once; the ten biggest clones make up about 5.3%. Here the sequenced sample was PBMCs, taken at disease progression, from a patient treated with ibrutinib. These receptors were obtained from a human donor with chronic lymphocytic leukemia.

This rearrangement joins TRBV11-3 to TRBJ2-3; no definite D call. The CDR3 is 14 residues long. V lost 0 bases to trimming and J lost 2 bases, with 6 bases between them. Germline V gene lookup returns CDR1 SGHNT and CDR2 YENEEA. The CDR3 loop is CASSLEVDTDTQYF. In DNA, the CDR3 is TGTGCCAGCAGCTTAGAGGTAGACACAGATACGCAGTATTTT.

The rearrangement links TRBV6-1 to TRBJ1-4; D call uncertain. The V gene lost 6 bases and the J gene lost 6 bases, with 17 bases spanning the gap. CDR3 length: 15 residues. Per the germline V gene, CDR1 is MNHNS and CDR2 is SASEGT. The CDR3 loop reads CASRVMLYEDEKLFF. The CDR3, as DNA: TGTGCCAGCAGGGTTATGTTGTACGAGGATGAAAAACTGTTTTTT.

The rearrangement uses TRBV18 and TRBJ2-1; tentative D call: TRBD2 (5 bases). Between the trimmed V and J ends, which lost 0 bases and 0 bases, there was a span of 15 bases. Per the germline V gene, CDR1 is KGHSH and CDR2 is LQKENI. The CDR3 contains 18 residues. CDR3 bases: TGTGCCAGCTCACCACCGGTCGGAGCGGCCAGCTCCTACAATGAGCAGTTCTTC. Residues: CASSPPVGAASSYNEQFF. Drawing the rest from reference TRBV18 and TRBJ2-1, the complete variable domain is NAGVMQNPRHLVRRRGQEARLRCSPMKGHSHVYWYRQLPEEGLKFMVYLQKENIIDESGMPKERFSAEFPKEGPSILRIQQVVRGDSAAYFCASSPPVGAASSYNEQFFGPGTRLTVL.

The J gene is TRBJ2-7, the V gene TRBV11-3; 7 nucleotides agree with TRBD2. The CDR3 totals 14 residues. Trimming took 1 base from V and 2 from J; bases not matched to a gene: 2. CDR1 is SGHNT, CDR2 YENEEA, per germline. The CDR3 DNA sequence: TGTGCCAGCAGCTTAGGTGGGACTACCTACGAGCAGTACTTC. This codes for CASSLGGTTYEQYF.

The V call is TRBV6-1, the J call TRBJ1-5; D ambiguous. Trimming removed 0 bases at V and 0 bases at J, with 9 bases between. CDR3 length: 16 residues. Germline V lookup: CDR1 MNHNS, CDR2 SASEGT. DNA of the CDR3: TGTGCCAGCAGTGAAGCGAAGGGTTATAGCAATCAGCCCCAGCATTTT. Its translation is CASSEAKGYSNQPQHF.

The chain carries TRBV6-1 and TRBJ2-5; 9 nucleotides align to TRBD1. Germline V gene lookup returns CDR1 MNHNS and CDR2 SASEGT. The CDR3 has 12 amino acids. The V gene end was trimmed by 6 bases and the J gene end by 4 bases; junction bases not matched to a gene: 0. CDR3 in DNA: TGTGCCAGCAGGGACAGGGGAGAGACCCAGTACTTC. This translates into CASRDRGETQYF.

This chain uses TRBV29-1 with TRBJ2-5, with a weak D call TRBD2 (6 bases). V was shortened by 4 bases and J by 9 bases, with 21 bases between the two germline ends. Germline CDR1 reads SQVTM; CDR2 reads ANQGSEA. The CDR3 contains 14 residues. CDR3 bases: TGCAGCGTTGGGACTACCCAGCCCCAAGGGGCCCAGTACTTC. The encoded protein is CSVGTTQPQGAQYF.

The rearrangement uses TRBV25-1 and TRBJ2-7, with D possibly matching TRBD1 (5 bases). In germline, CDR1 is MGHDK, CDR2 SYGVNS. With 3 bases removed from V and 2 bases from J, the gap between germline ends came to 11 bases. The length of the CDR3 is 14 residues. The DNA for the CDR3 is TGTGCCAGCAGTGACAGGGTTCTAGCCTACGAGCAGTACTTC. Protein product: CASSDRVLAYEQYF.

In its sample, this clone is medium-sized. The chain carries TRBV28 and TRBJ2-6; D is tentatively TRBD1 or TRBD2 (5 bases each). The CDR3 totals 15 residues. Germline loops: CDR1 MDHEN, CDR2 SYDVKM. V lost 6 bases to trimming and J lost 4 bases, with 13 bases between them. The CDR3 is CASRGTSWGANVLTF. Here the CDR3 DNA reads TGTGCCAGCAGGGGGACGTCCTGGGGGGCCAACGTCCTGACTTTC.

This clone was observed a few times. The chain employs TRBV9 and TRBJ1-5, with unresolved D. CDR3 length: 15 residues. V was clipped by 4 bases and J by 1 base, with 12 bases between them. Per germline, CDR1 SGDLS and CDR2 YYNGEE. The DNA for the CDR3 is TGTGCCAGCAGCCCCGAGGCCTTAAGCAATCAGCCCCAGCATTTT. Its protein is CASSPEALSNQPQHF. Full variable domain (rest looked up from reference TRBV9 and TRBJ1-5): DSGVTQTPKHLITATGQRVTLRCSPRSGDLSVYWYQQSLDQGLQFLIQYYNGEERAKGNILERFSAQQFPDLHSELNLSSLELGDSALYFCASSPEALSNQPQHFGDGTRLSIL.